The source of this TCR beta chain is a study of shared clonotypes between healthy human individuals. This clone came up once. TCRdb's table, derived via immunoSEQ multiplex PCR, lists solely in-frame clones and lacks some. The table records millions of clones, 95% of them present only once. This CDR3 has 14 residues. Germline values: CDR1 KGHSH, CDR2 LQKENI. Trimming stripped 3 bases from V and 5 bases from J, with 14 bases between. The sequenced sample consisted of naive CD4+ T cells sorted from blood. Subset reported: CD45RA+ positively selected. This chain connects TRBV18 to TRBJ2-7; tentative D call: TRBD1 (6 bases). The receptor's source is a man younger than 30 in good health. DNA of the CDR3: TGTGCCAGCTCACCGGGGGCCAGGCACGACGAGCAGTACTTC. Translated, it gives CASSPGARHDEQYF.